The 25 T cell receptor beta chains presented below share a single source sample, sequenced in a study of cytomegalovirus exposure and HLA in healthy donors. The PCR contained 60 Vbeta and 13 Jbeta primers. Repertoires were generated with immunoSEQ multiplex PCR, while TCRdb's copy carries only in-frame clones and drops some. Among approximately 150,000 clones, roughly 79% were seen once, and the ten largest hold around 1.5%. Sequencing was done on a sample of PBMCs. The receptors were sampled from a man in his forties in good health and CMV-seronegative.

The chain combines TRBV2 with TRBJ2-7; TRBD1 aligns across 7 bases. Germline CDR1 is SNHLY and CDR2 is FYNNEI. The CDR3 runs 12 residues. The ends lost 8 bases at V and 2 bases at J; junction bases unmatched: 3. DNA of the CDR3: TGTGCCAGCGCAAGGGGGCCCTACGAGCAGTACTTC. Amino acids: CASARGPYEQYF.

J is TRBJ1-4 and V is TRBV11-2, with 8 bases aligning to TRBD1. The junction had 2 bases not matched to a gene; V was cut back by 3 bases and J by 5 bases. The CDR3 covers 14 residues. From germline, CDR1 is SGHAT and CDR2 FQNNGV. CDR3 in DNA: TGTGCCAGCAGCTTCAGGACAGGGAATGAAAAACTGTTTTTT. As protein: CASSFRTGNEKLFF.

The chain carries TRBV7-6 and TRBJ2-7, with unresolved D. V gave up 5 bases and J gave up 7 bases, with 9 bases separating them. CDR1 is SGHVS and CDR2 is FNYEAQ in the germline V gene. This CDR3 region has 11 residues. CDR3 in amino acids: CASSLLVEQYV. The CDR3 DNA follows: TGTGCCAGCAGCCTGCTTGTGGAGCAGTACGTC.

V is TRBV5-5 and J is TRBJ2-7; D is possibly TRBD2 (6 bases). Trimming shortened V by 2 bases and J by 7 bases, and 10 bases separated the two germline ends. Germline assignment: CDR1 SGHKS and CDR2 YYEKEE (reference sequence). The CDR3 is made up of 12 amino acids. The CDR3 DNA reads as TGTGCCAGCAGCTTAAACGGGGGTGAGCAGTACGTC. Amino acid sequence: CASSLNGGEQYV.

V usage is TRBV5-1 and J usage is TRBJ1-3, with D possibly being TRBD1 (6 bases). V was trimmed by 5 bases and J by 4 bases, leaving 16 bases between them. The CDR3 runs to 15 residues. CDR1 and CDR2 (germline): SGHRS, YFSETQ. DNA of the CDR3: TGCGCCAGCAGGGAGGCAGGGGTTTCCGGAAACACCATATATTTT. It yields the protein CASREAGVSGNTIYF.

The genes are TRBV7-8 and TRBJ2-1, with 8 bases that match TRBD2. CDR3 length: 15 residues. Germline CDR1 reads SGHVS; CDR2 reads FQNEAQ. V lost 3 bases to trimming and J lost 9 bases; unmatched junction nucleotides: 10. CDR3 nucleotide sequence: TGTGCCAGCAGCTTTTGGACGGGAGGGCCGGTTGAGCAGTTCTTC. Translated: CASSFWTGGPVEQFF.

The chain recombines TRBV27 with TRBJ2-1; 8 nucleotides match TRBD2. V dropped 5 bases and J dropped 4; count of bases not matched to a gene: 13. From germline, CDR1 is MNHEY and CDR2 SMNVEV (reference sequence). CDR3 length equals 17 residues. This CDR3 is CASSPPFGRAIYNEQFF. CDR3 DNA: TGTGCCAGCAGTCCGCCTTTCGGGAGGGCCATATACAATGAGCAGTTCTTC.

The chain joins TRBV28 to TRBJ1-5; a weak D match, TRBD1 (6 bases). Germline values: CDR1 MDHEN, CDR2 SYDVKM. The CDR3 extends over 15 amino acids. The V and J ends lost 5 bases and 5 bases respectively, with 16 bases between them. DNA of the CDR3: TGTGCCAGCAGTCCCCAAACGCAGGGGCATCAGCCCCAGCATTTT. It specifies CASSPQTQGHQPQHF.

The chain links TRBV27 to TRBJ1-1, with D perhaps TRBD1 (6 bases). Germline V lookup: CDR1 MNHEY, CDR2 SMNVEV (reference sequence). The V gene lost 2 bases and the J gene lost 1 base, with 11 bases spanning the gap. CDR3 length: 15 residues. The CDR3 nucleotides read TGTGCCAGCAGTTTAACGACAGGACCGAACACTGAAGCTTTCTTT. Translating it yields CASSLTTGPNTEAFF.

J is TRBJ2-1 and V is TRBV5-4; possibly TRBD2 for D (5 bases). Looked up from germline, CDR1 is SGHNT and CDR2 is YYREEE (reference sequence). This CDR3 spans 14 amino acids. The ends were cut back, 1 base at V and 2 bases at J, with 7 bases in the middle. CDR3 nucleotide sequence: TGTGCCAGCAGCTTGACTAGGGCCTACAATGAGCAGTTCTTC. Translated: CASSLTRAYNEQFF.

Here the CDR3 DNA reads TGTGCCAGCAGTTATGGGGCAGAAGAGACCCAGTACTTC. It translates to CASSYGAEETQYF. The rearrangement joins TRBV6-6 to TRBJ2-5; TRBD1 might be the D (5 bases). V shed 3 bases and J shed 3 bases, with 8 bases lying between them. The CDR3 is 13 residues long. Germline loops: CDR1 MNHNY, CDR2 SVGAGI (reference sequence).

Points on this clone: Other nucleotide sequences in the sample specify the same CDR3. The chain recombines TRBV5-1 with TRBJ2-3, with 7 bases matching TRBD1. The V and J ends lost 2 bases and 3 bases, in that order; junction bases with no gene match: 3. This CDR3 region has 14 residues. Germline V gene data show CDR1 as SGHRS and CDR2 as YFSETQ. Here the CDR3 reads CASSFRDSTDTQYF. CDR3 sequence (DNA): TGCGCCAGCAGCTTCCGGGACAGTACAGATACGCAGTATTTT. Looking up the rest from reference TRBV5-1 and TRBJ2-3 gives the full variable domain: KAGVTQTPRYLIKTRGQQVTLSCSPISGHRSVSWYQQTPGQGLQFLFEYFSETQRNKGNFPGRFSGRQFSNSRSEMNVSTLELGDSALYLCASSFRDSTDTQYFGPGTRLTVL.

This clone was seen once. The V call is TRBV19, the J call TRBJ1-5, with TRBD1 matching over 10 bases. Germline V gives CDR1 LNHDA, CDR2 SQIVND (reference sequence). V trimming: 8 bases; J trimming: 3 bases; junction bases outside the gene matches: 4. The CDR3 extends over 14 amino acids. The chain's CDR3 is CASRDRGNNQPQHF. Here the CDR3 DNA reads TGTGCCAGTCGGGACAGGGGTAACAATCAGCCCCAGCATTTT.

The chain has TRBV30 and TRBJ1-5; D gene ambiguous. Trimming took 3 bases from V and 6 from J, leaving 15 bases between them. This CDR3 comprises 14 residues. Germline values: CDR1 GTSNPN, CDR2 SVGIG (reference sequence). This chain's CDR3 is CAWRPSGSGQPQHF. DNA of the CDR3: TGTGCCTGGAGACCTTCCGGATCGGGTCAGCCCCAGCATTTT.

This clone appeared once. The rearrangement links TRBV14 to TRBJ2-5; D is possibly TRBD2 (5 bases). Germline-derived CDR1 and CDR2 are SGHDN and FVKESK. CDR3 length equals 15 residues. V lost 1 base, J lost 2 bases, and 11 bases lay in between. CDR3 region: CASSQGIASQETQYF. The CDR3 nucleotides are TGTGCCAGCAGCCAAGGAATAGCGTCTCAAGAGACCCAGTACTTC.

The chain has TRBV6-5 and TRBJ1-2, with a weak D call TRBD1 (5 bases). Trimming removed 0 bases at V and 8 bases at J, with 13 bases between. The CDR3 sequence is 14 residues long. The germline CDR1 and CDR2 sequences are MNHEY and SVGAGI. DNA of the CDR3: TGTGCCAGCAGTTACTCGAGGCAGGGCTTCGGCTACACCTTC. Its protein product is CASSYSRQGFGYTF.

J is TRBJ2-1 and V is TRBV5-1; D remains ambiguous. Germline V lookup: CDR1 SGHRS, CDR2 YFSETQ. The CDR3 sequence is 14 residues long. Deletions cut 0 bases from V and 5 bases from J, with 9 bases between. CDR3 nucleotide sequence: TGCGCCAGCAGCTTGGCTGGGCAGAACAATGAGCAGTTCTTC. Encoded protein: CASSLAGQNNEQFF. The full variable domain, rest sourced from reference TRBV5-1 and TRBJ2-1, is KAGVTQTPRYLIKTRGQQVTLSCSPISGHRSVSWYQQTPGQGLQFLFEYFSETQRNKGNFPGRFSGRQFSNSRSEMNVSTLELGDSALYLCASSLAGQNNEQFFGPGTRLTVL.

This CDR3 reads CASSVLRAGSYEQYF. CDR3 in DNA: TGTGCCAGCAGTGTGTTACGCGCTGGTTCCTACGAGCAGTACTTC. The chain combines TRBV2 with TRBJ2-7, with D uncertain. CDR1 SNHLY and CDR2 FYNNEI come from the germline V gene. CDR3 length: 15 amino acids. Trimming cost V 4 bases and J 1 base, with 14 bases left between them.

This chain joins TRBV11-1 and TRBJ1-1; 9 bases are shared with TRBD1. The CDR3 totals 15 residues. Per the germline V gene, CDR1 is SGHAT and CDR2 is FQDESV (reference sequence). Trimming took 2 bases from V and 5 from J; bases not matched to a gene: 6. The CDR3 DNA sequence: TGTGCCAGCAGCTTACCACAGGGGGCTTGGACTGAAGCTTTCTTT. Its protein product is CASSLPQGAWTEAFF. Combining the CDR3 with reference TRBV11-1 and TRBJ1-1 gives the whole variable domain EAEVAQSPRYKITEKSQAVAFWCDPISGHATLYWYRQILGQGPELLVQFQDESVVDDSQLPKDRFSAERLKGVDSTLKIQPAELGDSAMYLCASSLPQGAWTEAFFGQGTRLTVV.

The J gene is TRBJ2-1, the V gene TRBV7-2; 9 bases are a match to TRBD2. V was clipped by 1 base and J by 3 bases; unmatched bases: 4. From germline, CDR1 is SGHTA and CDR2 FQGNSA. CDR3 length: 16 residues. The CDR3, as DNA: TGTGCCAGCAGCTTAGGACTAGCGGTCGTCTACAATGAGCAGTTCTTC. Protein sequence: CASSLGLAVVYNEQFF. Full variable domain (missing parts from reference TRBV7-2 and TRBJ2-1): GAGVSQSPSNKVTEKGKDVELRCDPISGHTALYWYRQSLGQGLEFLIYFQGNSAPDKSGLPSDRFSAERTGGSVSTLTIQRTQQEDSAVYLCASSLGLAVVYNEQFFGPGTRLTVL.

This clone was counted a single time. The chain couples TRBV12-5 to TRBJ1-2, with 7 positions matching TRBD1. This CDR3 comprises 14 residues. Germline values: CDR1 LGHNT, CDR2 FRNRAP. The trim removed 6 bases at V and 6 bases at J, leaving 10 bases unmatched. The CDR3: CASGRPDREDGYTF. For the CDR3, the DNA is TGTGCTAGTGGCCGACCCGACAGGGAGGATGGCTACACCTTC.

The chain recombines TRBV11-2 with TRBJ2-2; D is possibly TRBD2 (6 bases). Germline V gives CDR1 SGHAT, CDR2 FQNNGV. Deletions cut 5 bases from V and 2 bases from J, with 9 bases between. The CDR3 covers 14 residues. CDR3 amino acids: CASSKGLNTGELFF. The CDR3 nucleotides are TGTGCCAGCAGCAAAGGACTAAACACCGGGGAGCTGTTTTTT.

V is TRBV6-5 and J is TRBJ2-7; 8 bases align to TRBD1. V lost 3 bases, J lost 4 bases, and 5 bases stayed unmatched. Germline CDR1 MNHEY, CDR2 SVGAGI. There are 14 residues in the CDR3. CDR3 coding DNA: TGTGCCAGCAGTTATAGCAGGGGGCCGTACGAGCAGTACTTC. It translates to CASSYSRGPYEQYF.

The chain joins TRBV6-4 to TRBJ1-2, with 10 bases matching TRBD1. The trim removed 6 bases at V and 4 bases at J, leaving 8 bases unmatched. From germline, CDR1 is MRHNA and CDR2 SNTAGT. This CDR3 comprises 15 residues. The DNA of the CDR3 is TGTGCCAGCAGAGCTGGGACAGGGGTCGGCTATGGCTACACCTTC. Protein: CASRAGTGVGYGYTF.

The V call is TRBV18, the J call TRBJ2-7, with a possible D match to TRBD2 (5 bases). This CDR3 spans 14 amino acids. V shed 2 bases and J shed 3 bases, with 11 bases lying between them. CDR1 KGHSH and CDR2 LQKENI come from the germline V gene. CDR3 protein: CASSPASGVYEQYF. The DNA for the CDR3 is TGTGCCAGCTCACCAGCGAGCGGCGTCTACGAGCAGTACTTC.